The 7 T cell receptor beta chains below all came from one sample that was sequenced in a study of CD8+ T cells in alopecia areata (dated by TCRdb to 2017 to 2018). Reading the label with the study, this specimen's time point is: baseline before oral tofacitinib. Library preparation employed the immunoSEQ multiplex PCR assay. To provide template for TCR sequencing, every sample had RNA extracted and reverse transcribed into cDNA. TCRdb carries this immuneACCESS record with in-frame sequences only. Its versions omit some clonotypes, under half of them owing to an unresolved V gene in the studies checked, with the rest unexplained. Here the sample has about 150,000 clones; about 89% occur a single time. The ten largest clonotypes hold more than 12% of the sample. This specimen consisted of CD8+ T cells sorted from blood, obtained at week 0. The receptor set was obtained from a human donor with alopecia areata.

The chain joins TRBV4-1 to TRBJ2-7; D gene ambiguous. V gave up 3 bases and J gave up 5 bases, with 11 bases separating them. Germline CDR1 is MGHRA and CDR2 is YSYEKL. The CDR3 is made up of 13 amino acids. The CDR3 is CASSHTLRDEQYF. The CDR3 DNA reads TGCGCCAGCAGCCATACCCTCCGGGACGAGCAGTACTTC.

J is TRBJ2-1 and V is TRBV5-1, with a tentative D call TRBD2 (5 bases). The CDR3 has 16 residues. The ends were cut back, 0 bases at V and 8 bases at J, with 18 bases in the middle. Germline V gene lookup returns CDR1 SGHRS and CDR2 YFSETQ. This chain's CDR3 is CASSLDASSLLHEQFF. The CDR3 region has the DNA TGCGCCAGCAGCTTGGACGCTAGCTCCCTGCTCCATGAGCAGTTCTTC.

The CDR3 region has the DNA TGTGCCAGCTACGGCGGGGAGCTGTTTTTT. It codes for CASYGGELFF. The rearrangement links TRBV19 to TRBJ2-2; D not certain. Germline values: CDR1 LNHDA, CDR2 SQIVND (reference sequence). This CDR3 region has 10 residues. The V and J ends lost 9 bases and 7 bases respectively, with 6 bases between them. Full variable domain (remainder filled in from reference TRBV19 and TRBJ2-2): DGGITQSPKYLFRKEGQNVTLSCEQNLNHDAMYWYRQDPGQGLRLIYYSQIVNDFQKGDIAEGYSVSREKKESFPLTVTSAQKNPTAFYLCASYGGELFFGEGSRLTVL.

The CDR3 protein is CASSWGQGHSSYEQYF. CDR3 nucleotides: TGTGCCAGCAGCTGGGGACAGGGCCACTCTTCCTACGAGCAGTACTTC. The V call is TRBV5-4, the J call TRBJ2-7; 9 bases align to TRBD1. After removal of 3 bases from V and 1 base from J, the junction contained 8 bases not matched to a gene. The CDR3 is 16 residues long. Per the germline V gene, CDR1 is SGHNT and CDR2 is YYREEE (reference sequence).

The chain couples TRBV27 to TRBJ2-7; 7 positions match TRBD1. Germline CDR1 reads MNHEY; CDR2 reads SMNVEV (reference sequence). After removal of 0 bases from V and 2 bases from J, the junction contained 7 bases not matched to a gene. The CDR3 has 16 amino acids. CDR3 sequence reads: CASSLSQQGKPYEQYF. The DNA of the CDR3 is TGTGCCAGCAGTTTATCCCAACAGGGGAAGCCCTACGAGCAGTACTTC.

This clone was recorded only once. The chain joins TRBV7-8 to TRBJ2-3; no reliable D call. With 3 bases removed from V and 0 bases from J, the gap between germline ends came to 10 bases. CDR1 is SGHVS, CDR2 FQNEAQ, per germline. The CDR3 runs to 15 residues. The CDR3 sequence is CASSFPGPSTDTQYF. The CDR3 DNA sequence: TGTGCCAGCAGCTTTCCTGGACCCAGCACAGATACGCAGTATTTT.

The chain combines TRBV18 with TRBJ2-4; a possible D gene is TRBD2 (6 bases). This CDR3 contains 13 residues. In germline, CDR1 is KGHSH, CDR2 LQKENI. The germline V and J ends were trimmed by 3 bases and 8 bases, with 11 bases remaining between them. DNA for the CDR3: TGTGCCAGCTCACCCGGCGGGGTGGACATTCAGTACTTC. It translates to CASSPGGVDIQYF.